One sample yielded the 19 T cell receptor beta chains listed below, sequenced in a study of blood T cell repertoires in COVID-19. TCRdb's table, derived via immunoSEQ multiplex PCR, lists solely in-frame clones and lacks some. Of some 330,000 clones listed, roughly 91% were seen once; the top ten hold around 1.9%. Source material: peripheral blood. The receptors were sampled from a woman in her twenties or thirties with COVID-19, enrolled during active disease.

The V gene is TRBV25-1, the J gene TRBJ1-2; D is ambiguous. CDR3 length equals 14 residues. The germline CDR1 and CDR2 sequences are MGHDK and SYGVNS. V was cut by 6 bases and J by 8 bases, with 19 bases left in between. This CDR3 is CASSGNTQASGYTF. As DNA, the CDR3 is TGTGCCAGCAGCGGGAATACTCAGGCTTCGGGCTACACCTTC.

The V gene is TRBV19, the J gene TRBJ1-1; the D is unclear. Germline-derived CDR1 and CDR2 are LNHDA and SQIVND (reference sequence). With 1 base removed from V and 6 bases from J, the gap between germline ends came to 9 bases. The CDR3 consists of 13 residues. CDR3 sequence reads: CASSIGYGSEAFF. The DNA of the CDR3 is TGTGCCAGTAGTATAGGATACGGGTCTGAAGCTTTCTTT.

The chain joins TRBV6-5 to TRBJ2-1; 10 bases match TRBD1. V gave up 9 bases and J gave up 0 bases; unmatched junction bases: 5. This CDR3 spans 15 amino acids. Looked up from germline, CDR1 is MNHEY and CDR2 is SVGAGI. The CDR3 sequence is CASGQGVFSYNEQFF. The CDR3 DNA reads as TGTGCCAGTGGACAGGGGGTTTTCTCCTACAATGAGCAGTTCTTC.

The rearrangement joins TRBV5-6 to TRBJ1-2, with D tentatively TRBD1 (5 bases). Deletions cut 1 base from V and 11 bases from J, with 12 bases between. The germline V gene encodes CDR1 SGHDT and CDR2 YYEEEE. The CDR3 contains 12 residues. Here the CDR3 DNA reads TGTGCCAGCAGCTTGTCCTCCGGGGGATACACCTTC. Amino acids: CASSLSSGGYTF.

The rearrangement joins TRBV28 to TRBJ1-1; unclear D gene. This CDR3 has 13 residues. Germline lookup yields CDR1 MDHEN and CDR2 SYDVKM. The V gene lost 6 bases and the J gene lost 5 bases, with 13 bases spanning the gap. CDR3 loop: CASSSPTGTEAFF. DNA for the CDR3: TGTGCCAGCAGCTCCCCCACGGGGACTGAAGCTTTCTTT.

The chain links TRBV11-3 to TRBJ2-1, with TRBD2 identical over 13 bases. Trimming took 5 bases from V and 9 from J; bases not matched to a gene: 7. Germline CDR1 and CDR2: SGHNT and YENEEA. This CDR3 has 15 amino acids. CDR3 in DNA: TGTGCCAGCAGCCCCGGACTAGCGGGGGTCGCTGAGCAGTTCTTC. It encodes CASSPGLAGVAEQFF.

This clone has a single count. This rearrangement joins TRBV12-3 or TRBV12-4 to TRBJ1-5; D gene unclear. Trimming stripped 4 bases from V and 1 base from J, with 5 bases between. The CDR3 has 13 residues. CDR3 region: CASSWESNQPQHF. CDR3 nucleotides: TGTGCCAGCAGTTGGGAGAGCAATCAGCCCCAGCATTTT.

This chain links TRBV5-6 with TRBJ2-3; D is ambiguous. This CDR3 is built from 14 residues. The V end was cut by 0 bases, the J end by 2 bases, with 7 bases between. Germline V gene lookup returns CDR1 SGHDT and CDR2 YYEEEE. DNA for the CDR3: TGTGCCAGCAGCTTGGAATTAGCCACAGATACGCAGTATTTT. This gives the protein CASSLELATDTQYF.

This clone was counted once. This chain joins TRBV3-1 (or the pseudogene TRBV3-2) and TRBJ2-7; 9 bases align to TRBD1. Germline CDR1 LGHDT, CDR2 YNNKEL (reference sequence). V dropped 4 bases and J dropped 2; count of bases not matched to a gene: 3. The CDR3 totals 14 residues. The CDR3, as DNA: TGTGCCAGCAGCCCCGGACAGGGGACCTACGAGCAGTACTTC. Translating gives CASSPGQGTYEQYF.

The V gene is TRBV5-6, the J gene TRBJ1-2, with TRBD1 matching 7 bases. The CDR3 is made up of 15 amino acids. CDR1 is SGHDT and CDR2 is YYEEEE in the germline V gene. V gave up 0 bases and J gave up 5 bases; unmatched junction bases: 7. The CDR3 sequence is CASSLVGQDEYGYTF. The CDR3 DNA reads TGTGCCAGCAGCTTGGTCGGACAGGACGAGTATGGCTACACCTTC.

The CDR3 here is CSATDRGSSGNTIYF. CDR3 in DNA: TGCAGTGCTACTGACCGGGGTAGCTCTGGAAACACCATATATTTT. The chain is built from TRBV20-1 and TRBJ1-3; no definite D call. The V end lost 4 bases, the J end lost 0 bases, and 13 bases lay between the germline ends. CDR3 length equals 15 residues. From germline, CDR1 is DFQATT and CDR2 SNEGSKA (reference sequence).

This chain joins TRBV19 and TRBJ1-2, with D perhaps matching TRBD1 (6 bases). Per germline, CDR1 LNHDA and CDR2 SQIVND (reference sequence). There are 14 residues in the CDR3. V was clipped by 1 base and J by 2 bases, with 8 bases between them. CDR3 nucleotides: TGTGCCAGTAGTATAGGCAGGGGCAACTATGGCTACACCTTC. Protein: CASSIGRGNYGYTF.

The chain combines TRBV20-1 with TRBJ2-3; D unclear. V lost 3 bases and J lost 0, with 10 bases in between. CDR1 is DFQATT and CDR2 is SNEGSKA in the germline V gene (reference sequence). This CDR3 contains 14 residues. DNA of the CDR3: TGCAGTGCTAGTCGGAGAACTAGCACAGATACGCAGTATTTT. Amino acid sequence: CSASRRTSTDTQYF.

V is TRBV7-2 and J is TRBJ2-7; TRBD1 matches at 9 bases. J lost 4 bases, V lost 5 bases, and 6 bases had no gene match. The CDR3 covers 14 residues. Germline CDR1 and CDR2: SGHTA and FQGNSA. CDR3 in DNA: TGTGCCAGCAGCCACGGACAGGGGAAGTACGAGCAGTACTTC. It codes for CASSHGQGKYEQYF. The full variable domain, completed using reference TRBV7-2 and TRBJ2-7, is GAGVSQSPSNKVTEKGKDVELRCDPISGHTALYWYRQSLGQGLEFLIYFQGNSAPDKSGLPSDRFSAERTGGSVSTLTIQRTQQEDSAVYLCASSHGQGKYEQYFGPGTRLTVT.

The rearrangement joins TRBV24-1 to TRBJ2-5; D may be TRBD1 (7 bases). The CDR3 consists of 14 residues. CDR1 and CDR2 from the germline V gene are KGHDR and SFDVKD. V gave up 6 bases and J gave up 2 bases, with 12 bases separating them. The chain's CDR3 is CATSRRGQQETQYF. The CDR3 region has the DNA TGTGCCACCAGTAGGAGGGGGCAACAAGAGACCCAGTACTTC.

The count of this clone is one. The V and J genes are TRBV19 and TRBJ2-3, with 8 bases aligning to TRBD1. Losses at the gene ends were 5 bases for V and 3 bases for J; bases not matched to a gene: 7. Germline V gives CDR1 LNHDA, CDR2 SQIVND (reference sequence). This CDR3 has 15 residues. CDR3 amino acids: CASSSRQGQTDTQYF. The CDR3 bases are TGTGCCAGTAGTTCCCGACAGGGGCAGACAGATACGCAGTATTTT.

The V gene is TRBV5-1, the J gene TRBJ1-4; D possibly corresponds to TRBD1 (6 bases). From germline, CDR1 is SGHRS and CDR2 YFSETQ. V gave up 5 bases and J gave up 8 bases, with 16 bases separating them. CDR3 length: 14 residues. CDR3 amino acids: CASRNTGIWEKLFF. For the CDR3, the DNA is TGCGCCAGCAGAAATACAGGGATATGGGAAAAACTGTTTTTT.

This clone was counted at least ten times. The chain couples TRBV5-1 to TRBJ1-4; 7 bases map to TRBD1. CDR1 and CDR2 (germline): SGHRS, YFSETQ. With 1 base clipped from V and 3 bases from J, the junction kept 3 bases outside the gene matches. The CDR3 runs to 15 residues. The CDR3 bases are TGCGCCAGCAGCTTGTGGGGGACAGCTAATGAAAAACTGTTTTTT. Protein sequence: CASSLWGTANEKLFF.

This clone has just a few counts. The rearrangement links TRBV7-9 to TRBJ1-3; D is possibly TRBD1 (6 bases). Germline V CDR1 and CDR2: SEHNR, FQNEAQ (reference sequence). V shed 1 base and J shed 6 bases, with 10 bases lying between them. The CDR3 length is 14 residues. The CDR3 spells CASSLGQVENTIYF. The CDR3 region has the DNA TGTGCCAGCAGCTTAGGACAGGTGGAAAACACCATATATTTT.